One sample yielded the 19 T cell receptor beta chains listed below, sequenced in a study of cytomegalovirus exposure and HLA in healthy donors. Primers included in the PCR were 60 Vbeta and 13 Jbeta primers. Method: immunoSEQ multiplex PCR; TCRdb's copy keeps in-frame clones and lacks some. The sample lists approximately 150,000 clones; 60% to 85% were seen once. The sample taken for sequencing was PBMCs. These receptors came from a man aged 35 to 55 in good health and CMV-seropositive.

The chain has TRBV7-8 and TRBJ2-1; possible D gene TRBD2, 5 bases. This CDR3 is built from 15 residues. The V and J ends lost 4 bases and 1 base respectively, with 11 bases between them. Germline assignment: CDR1 SGHVS and CDR2 FQNEAQ. CDR3 sequence reads: CASSSGMSSYNEQFF. The CDR3 region has the DNA TGTGCCAGCAGCTCCGGGATGTCTTCCTACAATGAGCAGTTCTTC.

The chain combines TRBV11-2 with TRBJ1-2; D remains ambiguous. This CDR3 region has 14 residues. V gave up 5 bases and J gave up 5 bases, with 15 bases separating them. The germline CDR1 and CDR2 sequences are SGHAT and FQNNGV. The CDR3 region has the DNA TGTGCCAGCAGCCTCCCGGGAGGGAAGTATGGCTACACCTTC. As protein: CASSLPGGKYGYTF.

The chain links TRBV11-2 to TRBJ1-1; possibly TRBD1 for D (6 bases). Between the trimmed V and J ends, which lost 4 bases and 0 bases, there was a span of 9 bases. The CDR3 covers 14 residues. The germline V gene encodes CDR1 SGHAT and CDR2 FQNNGV. The CDR3 DNA is TGTGCCAGCAGCTCGGGACACCTGAACACTGAAGCTTTCTTT. This translates into CASSSGHLNTEAFF.

This rearrangement joins TRBV7-9 to TRBJ2-1; 9 bases agree with TRBD2. This CDR3 region has 17 residues. Germline values: CDR1 SEHNR, CDR2 FQNEAQ (reference sequence). V was pared by 4 bases and J by 5 bases, with 12 bases of the junction left unmatched. CDR3 region: CASSWLKGSGGNNEQFF. Here the CDR3 DNA reads TGTGCCAGCAGCTGGCTTAAGGGGAGCGGGGGGAACAATGAGCAGTTCTTC.

The sample holds a few counts of this clone. CDR3 sequence: CASGLGQSGYTF. CDR3 DNA: TGTGCTAGTGGTTTGGGACAGAGCGGCTACACCTTC. The chain couples TRBV12-5 to TRBJ1-2, with a weak D call TRBD1 (5 bases). From germline, CDR1 is LGHNT and CDR2 FRNRAP. Trimming cost V 1 base and J 8 bases, with 8 bases left between them. The CDR3 consists of 12 residues.

This chain uses TRBV9 with TRBJ2-2, with D tentatively TRBD2 (6 bases). Germline-derived CDR1 and CDR2 are SGDLS and YYNGEE. The ends were cut back, 4 bases at V and 6 bases at J, with 22 bases in the middle. There are 17 residues in the CDR3. The CDR3 bases are TGTGCCAGCAGCACCAATCCGGGACTCCTCGTATCCGGGGAGCTGTTTTTT. It codes for CASSTNPGLLVSGELFF.

The chain joins TRBV5-4 to TRBJ2-1, with 7 positions matching TRBD2. CDR1 is SGHNT and CDR2 is YYREEE in the germline V gene (reference sequence). There are 16 residues in the CDR3. The V segment lost 3 bases and the J segment 0 bases; nucleotides outside the gene matches: 6. DNA of the CDR3: TGTGCCAGCAGCTCATCTAGCGGCAACTCCTACAATGAGCAGTTCTTC. It encodes CASSSSSGNSYNEQFF.

The CDR3: CASRLDRATDTQYF. The CDR3 DNA reads TGTGCCAGCAGACTAGACAGGGCCACAGATACGCAGTATTTT. The chain recombines TRBV6-1 with TRBJ2-3, with TRBD1 identical over 7 bases. This CDR3 contains 14 residues. Germline CDR1 and CDR2: MNHNS and SASEGT. With V trimmed by 6 bases and J by 2 bases, 5 bases remained unmatched.

The V gene is TRBV7-2, the J gene TRBJ1-2; possible D gene TRBD1, 6 bases. V was pared by 5 bases and J by 4 bases, with 11 bases between. Germline lookup yields CDR1 SGHTA and CDR2 FQGNSA. This CDR3 has 13 amino acids. The CDR3 coding sequence is TGTGCCAGCAGCCCCCAGGGGTCCTATGGCTACACCTTC. Protein sequence: CASSPQGSYGYTF.

This chain connects TRBV5-4 to TRBJ2-1; 13 bases are a match to TRBD2. Germline V CDR1 and CDR2: SGHNT, YYREEE (reference sequence). This CDR3 comprises 16 residues. The V gene end was trimmed by 3 bases and the J gene end by 10 bases; junction bases not matched to a gene: 10. CDR3: CASSSGLAGVYMEQFF. The CDR3 DNA follows: TGTGCCAGCAGCTCCGGACTAGCGGGGGTCTATATGGAGCAGTTCTTC. Full variable domain (outside the CDR3, taken from reference TRBV5-4 and TRBJ2-1): ETGVTQSPTHLIKTRGQQVTLRCSSQSGHNTVSWYQQALGQGPQFIFQYYREEENGRGNFPPRFSGLQFPNYSSELNVNALELDDSALYLCASSSGLAGVYMEQFFGPGTRLTVL.

In this sample, this clone turned up once. V is TRBV30 and J is TRBJ2-1, with 9 bases lining up with TRBD2. The CDR3 totals 15 residues. V lost 3 bases and J lost 4; bases outside the gene matches: 7. Looked up from germline, CDR1 is GTSNPN and CDR2 is SVGIG (reference sequence). The CDR3 nucleotides are TGTGCCTGGAGCCGGGCGCGGGAGGGGTACAATGAGCAGTTCTTC. As protein: CAWSRAREGYNEQFF.

V gene TRBV5-1 combines with J gene TRBJ2-1; 7 bases match TRBD2. CDR1 is SGHRS and CDR2 is YFSETQ in the germline V gene. The CDR3 runs to 17 residues. Germline trimming cut 1 base from V and 0 bases from J; bases unmatched to any gene: 7. CDR3: CASSLRLAASSYNEQFF. The DNA of the CDR3 is TGCGCCAGCAGCTTGAGGCTAGCGGCCAGCTCCTACAATGAGCAGTTCTTC. Based on the CDR3 plus reference TRBV5-1 and TRBJ2-1, the full variable domain is KAGVTQTPRYLIKTRGQQVTLSCSPISGHRSVSWYQQTPGQGLQFLFEYFSETQRNKGNFPGRFSGRQFSNSRSEMNVSTLELGDSALYLCASSLRLAASSYNEQFFGPGTRLTVL.

The chain recombines TRBV18 with TRBJ2-7; 7 bases match TRBD1. V dropped 6 bases and J dropped 6; count of bases not matched to a gene: 2. The CDR3 loop spans 11 amino acids. CDR1 is KGHSH and CDR2 is LQKENI in the germline V gene. The CDR3 DNA reads TGTGCCAGCTCGAGGGACAGCGAGCAGTACTTC. Translated: CASSRDSEQYF.

This clone was recorded only once. The V and J genes are TRBV5-4 and TRBJ2-7; maybe TRBD2 (6 bases). The CDR3 loop spans 13 amino acids. CDR1 SGHNT and CDR2 YYREEE come from the germline V gene (reference sequence). V lost 4 bases and J lost 7, with 15 bases in between. The CDR3 DNA is TGTGCCAGCAGCCTCCCGGGACTGCGGGAGCAGTACTTC. It encodes CASSLPGLREQYF.

This clone was found a few times. This chain links TRBV5-5 with TRBJ2-3, with 8 nucleotides matching TRBD2. The J segment lost 6 bases and the V segment lost 2 bases, leaving 2 bases of the junction unmatched. Germline V gene lookup returns CDR1 SGHKS and CDR2 YYEKEE (reference sequence). The CDR3 extends over 13 amino acids. Here the CDR3 reads CASSLAGEDTQYF. As DNA, the CDR3 is TGTGCCAGCAGCTTAGCGGGAGAGGATACGCAGTATTTT.

This clone was detected once. V gene TRBV28 combines with J gene TRBJ2-1, with 7 bases fitting TRBD2. This CDR3 has 14 residues. V dropped 5 bases and J dropped 7; count of bases not matched to a gene: 8. Looked up from germline, CDR1 is MDHEN and CDR2 is SYDVKM. The CDR3, as DNA: TGTGCCAGCAGTCGGACTAGAAGTGGGAATGAGCAGTTCTTC. Its translation: CASSRTRSGNEQFF.

The CDR3 nucleotides are TGTGCCAGCAGTCCACTCGGGGGAAACACCATATATTTT. This translates into CASSPLGGNTIYF. The V call is TRBV2, the J call TRBJ1-3; no firm D call. The CDR3 is 13 residues long. The germline gives CDR1 SNHLY, CDR2 FYNNEI. Trimming took 5 bases from V and 4 from J, leaving 9 bases between them.

The chain employs TRBV29-1 and TRBJ2-4; 11 bases agree with TRBD2. V trimming: 5 bases; J trimming: 8 bases; junction bases outside the gene matches: 14. This CDR3 spans 16 amino acids. Germline V lookup: CDR1 SQVTM, CDR2 ANQGSEA. CDR3: CSVQGVAGGPVYIQYF. For the CDR3, the DNA is TGCAGCGTTCAGGGGGTAGCGGGAGGGCCTGTATACATTCAGTACTTC.

This chain links TRBV6-1 with TRBJ2-3, with 9 bases aligning to TRBD2. CDR3 length: 17 amino acids. Germline V CDR1 and CDR2: MNHNS, SASEGT. V lost 2 bases to trimming and J lost 5 bases; unmatched junction nucleotides: 11. CDR3 coding DNA: TGTGCCAGCAGTGAAACAAATAGCGGGAGATGGGGAGATACGCAGTATTTT. Its translation: CASSETNSGRWGDTQYF.